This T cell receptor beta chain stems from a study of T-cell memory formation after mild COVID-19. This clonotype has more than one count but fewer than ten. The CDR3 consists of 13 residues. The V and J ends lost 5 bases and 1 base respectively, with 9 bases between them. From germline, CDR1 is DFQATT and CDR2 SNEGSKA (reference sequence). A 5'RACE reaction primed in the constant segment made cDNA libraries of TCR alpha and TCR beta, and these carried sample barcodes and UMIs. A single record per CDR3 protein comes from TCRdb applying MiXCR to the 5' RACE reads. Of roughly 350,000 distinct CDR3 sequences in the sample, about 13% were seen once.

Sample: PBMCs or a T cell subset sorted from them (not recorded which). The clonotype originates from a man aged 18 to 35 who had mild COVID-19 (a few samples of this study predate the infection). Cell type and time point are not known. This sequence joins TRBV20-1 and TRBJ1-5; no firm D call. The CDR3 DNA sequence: TGCAGTGCTGGAGGGCGCAGCAATCAGCCCCAGCATTTT. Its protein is CSAGGRSNQPQHF.